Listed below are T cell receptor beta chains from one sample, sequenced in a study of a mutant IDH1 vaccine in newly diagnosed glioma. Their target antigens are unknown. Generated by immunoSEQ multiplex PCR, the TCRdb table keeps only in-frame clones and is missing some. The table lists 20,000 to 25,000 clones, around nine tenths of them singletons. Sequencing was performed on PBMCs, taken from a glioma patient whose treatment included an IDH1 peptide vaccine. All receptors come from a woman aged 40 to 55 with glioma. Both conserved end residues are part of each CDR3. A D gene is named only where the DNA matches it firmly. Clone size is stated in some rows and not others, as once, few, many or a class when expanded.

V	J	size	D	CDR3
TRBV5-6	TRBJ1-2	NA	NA	CASSLKNYGYTF
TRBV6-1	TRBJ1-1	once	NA	CASAYEGVGTEAFF
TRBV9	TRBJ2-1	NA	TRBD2	CASSVKAGANNEQFF
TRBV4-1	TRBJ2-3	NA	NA	CASSQDRGTDTQYF
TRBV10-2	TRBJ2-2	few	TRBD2	CASSPSGISTGELFF
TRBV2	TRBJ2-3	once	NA	CASSEVRGFADTQYF
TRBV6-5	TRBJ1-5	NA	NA	CASRQGGFQPQHF
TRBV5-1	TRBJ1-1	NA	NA	CASSSEGGHTEAFF
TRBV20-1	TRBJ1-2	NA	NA	CSARPQSSYTF
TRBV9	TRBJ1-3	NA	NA	CASSVERGPGNTIYF
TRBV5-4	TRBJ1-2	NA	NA	CASSLIMGANGYTF
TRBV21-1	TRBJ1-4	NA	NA	CASSKRGWGGCEKLFF
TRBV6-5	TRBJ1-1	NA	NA	CASSYGRSNTEAFF
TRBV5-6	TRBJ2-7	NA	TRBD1	CASSLAGNRGAYEQYF
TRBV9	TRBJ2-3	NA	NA	CASSQLGELTDTQYF
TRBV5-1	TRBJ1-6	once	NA	CASSVQGSGNSPLHF
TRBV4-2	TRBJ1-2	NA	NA	CASSQGGLFTF
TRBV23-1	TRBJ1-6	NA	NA	CASSQSSPPLHF
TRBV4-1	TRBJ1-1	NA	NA	CASSQGQTGTEAFF
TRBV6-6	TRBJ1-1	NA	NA	CASSYSFRDRRKEAFF
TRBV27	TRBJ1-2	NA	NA	CASSLLGGPDGYTF
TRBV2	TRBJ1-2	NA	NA	CARTGPGGYTF
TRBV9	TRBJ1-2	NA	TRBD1	CASGKTGGGLPYGYTF
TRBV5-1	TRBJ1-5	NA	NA	CASSLRQGSQPQHF
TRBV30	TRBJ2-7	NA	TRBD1	CAWAGTGGRSSYEQYF
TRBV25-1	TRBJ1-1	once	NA	CASSRGIPLNTEAFF
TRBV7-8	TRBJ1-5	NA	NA	CASSQRGPTGNNQPQHF
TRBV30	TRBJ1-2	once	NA	CAWISRVGGYTF
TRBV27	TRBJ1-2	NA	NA	CASRTQGSGYTF
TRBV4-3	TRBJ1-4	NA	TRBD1	CASSQDGTDEKLFF
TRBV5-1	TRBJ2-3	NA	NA	CASSLGHMGTDTQYF
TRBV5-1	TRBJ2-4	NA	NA	CASSLTALAKNIQYF
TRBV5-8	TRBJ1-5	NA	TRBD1	CASTPGTGGNQPQHF
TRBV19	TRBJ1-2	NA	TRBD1	CASSIGQGDGYTF
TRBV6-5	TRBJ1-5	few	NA	CASSLGGQRNQPQHF
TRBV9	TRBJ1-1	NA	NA	CASMGGTEAFF
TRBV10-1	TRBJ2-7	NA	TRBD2	CASTAGVHEQYF
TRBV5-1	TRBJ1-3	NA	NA	CASSLGVRQASSGNTIYF
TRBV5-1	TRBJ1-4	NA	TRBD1	CASSPGTAGEKLFF
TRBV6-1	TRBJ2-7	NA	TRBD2	CASRLAGDPSYEQYF
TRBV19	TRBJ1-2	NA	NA	CASSRYNYGYTF